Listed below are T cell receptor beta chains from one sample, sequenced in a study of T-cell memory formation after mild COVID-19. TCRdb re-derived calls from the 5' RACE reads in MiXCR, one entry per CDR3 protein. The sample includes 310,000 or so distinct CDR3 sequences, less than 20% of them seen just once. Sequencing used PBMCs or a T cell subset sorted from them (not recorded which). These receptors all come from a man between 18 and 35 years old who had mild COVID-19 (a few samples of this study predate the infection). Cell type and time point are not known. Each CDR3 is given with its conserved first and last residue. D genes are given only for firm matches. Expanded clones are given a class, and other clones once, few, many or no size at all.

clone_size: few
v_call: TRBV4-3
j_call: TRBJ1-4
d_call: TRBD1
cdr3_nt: TGCGCCAGCAGCCACCCTCTGGGACAGGGTAATGAAAAACTGTTTTTT
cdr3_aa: CASSHPLGQGNEKLFF

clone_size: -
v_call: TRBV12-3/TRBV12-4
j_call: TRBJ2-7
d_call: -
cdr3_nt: TGTGCCAGCAGTTTAGGGTGGGGGGCTTGGAGCGAGCAGTACTTC
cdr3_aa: CASSLGWGAWSEQYF

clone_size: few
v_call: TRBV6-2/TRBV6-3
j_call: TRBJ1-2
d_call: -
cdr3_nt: TGTGCCACCACCGCTAACTATGGCTACACCTTC
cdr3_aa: CATTANYGYTF

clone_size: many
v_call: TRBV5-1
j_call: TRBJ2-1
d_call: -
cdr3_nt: TGCGCCAGCAGCTTGGAACCCCCATTGTACAATGAGCAGTTCTTC
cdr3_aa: CASSLEPPLYNEQFF

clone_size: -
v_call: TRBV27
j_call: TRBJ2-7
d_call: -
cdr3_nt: TGTGCCAGCAGCCCCGCCCCGCGGGCAATACCCTACGAGCAGTACTTC
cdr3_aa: CASSPAPRAIPYEQYF

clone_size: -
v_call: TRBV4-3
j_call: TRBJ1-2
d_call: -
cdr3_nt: TGCGCCAGCAGCCAAACTGACGGACACAATGGCTACACCTTC
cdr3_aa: CASSQTDGHNGYTF

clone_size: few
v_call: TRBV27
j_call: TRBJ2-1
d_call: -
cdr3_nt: TGTGCCAGCAGTTTCGCGGGGGCGACCAATGAGCAGTTCTTC
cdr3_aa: CASSFAGATNEQFF

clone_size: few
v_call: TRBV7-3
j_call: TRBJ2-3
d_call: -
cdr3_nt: TGTGCCAGCAGCTTATCGGGTAGGAGTCAAGATACGCAGTATTTT
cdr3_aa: CASSLSGRSQDTQYF

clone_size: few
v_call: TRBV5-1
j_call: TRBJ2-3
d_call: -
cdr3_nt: TGCGCCAGCAGCTCGCAACAGGGCCTAGGGGCAGATACGCAGTATTTT
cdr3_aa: CASSSQQGLGADTQYF

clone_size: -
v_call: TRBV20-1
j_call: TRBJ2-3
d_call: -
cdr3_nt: TGCAGTGCAGGGCGGATTTACACAGATACGCAGTATTTT
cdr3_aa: CSAGRIYTDTQYF